This T cell receptor (beta chain) is from a study of tissue T cells after allogeneic stem cell transplantation. The study, taken as a whole, reports: TCR repertoires tracked anatomic similarity, regardless of disease or transplant status.

Comments on this clone: Antigen unknown.

TCRdb keeps only in-frame clones here, not all; method: immunoSEQ multiplex PCR. The sample shows fewer than 9,500 clones, 65% to 80% of them seen only once. The germline V gene has CDR1 SGHRS and CDR2 YFSETQ. The CDR3 is made up of 15 amino acids. Trimming removed 4 bases from V and 0 bases from J; junction bases left unmatched: 3. The starting material was skin, obtained at autopsy. The chain has TRBV5-1 and TRBJ1-1, with 10 bases aligning to TRBD1. This receptor was identified in a male patient older than 55 with steroid-refractory graft-versus-host disease after an allogeneic stem cell transplant. Some T cells may trace back to the graft donor. The CDR3 is CASSEGQGVNTEAFF. As DNA, the CDR3 is TGCGCCAGCAGCGAAGGACAGGGGGTGAACACTGAAGCTTTCTTT.